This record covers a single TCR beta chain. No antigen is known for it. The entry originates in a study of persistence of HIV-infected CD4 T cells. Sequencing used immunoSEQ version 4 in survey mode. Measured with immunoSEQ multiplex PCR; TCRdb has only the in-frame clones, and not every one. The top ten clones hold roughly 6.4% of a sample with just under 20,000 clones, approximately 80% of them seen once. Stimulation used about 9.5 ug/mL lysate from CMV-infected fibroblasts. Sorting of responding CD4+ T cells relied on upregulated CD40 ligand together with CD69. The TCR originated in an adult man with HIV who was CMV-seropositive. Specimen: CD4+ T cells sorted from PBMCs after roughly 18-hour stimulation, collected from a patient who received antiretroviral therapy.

The CDR3 spells CASSLAGLAHNEQFF. DNA for the CDR3: TGTGCCAGCAGCCTGGCGGGACTAGCGCACAATGAGCAGTTCTTC. The chain has TRBV5-8 and TRBJ2-1; 10 nucleotides match TRBD2. The V and J ends lost 4 bases and 5 bases, in that order; junction bases with no gene match: 6. The CDR3 consists of 15 residues. From germline, CDR1 is SGHTS and CDR2 YDEGEE.